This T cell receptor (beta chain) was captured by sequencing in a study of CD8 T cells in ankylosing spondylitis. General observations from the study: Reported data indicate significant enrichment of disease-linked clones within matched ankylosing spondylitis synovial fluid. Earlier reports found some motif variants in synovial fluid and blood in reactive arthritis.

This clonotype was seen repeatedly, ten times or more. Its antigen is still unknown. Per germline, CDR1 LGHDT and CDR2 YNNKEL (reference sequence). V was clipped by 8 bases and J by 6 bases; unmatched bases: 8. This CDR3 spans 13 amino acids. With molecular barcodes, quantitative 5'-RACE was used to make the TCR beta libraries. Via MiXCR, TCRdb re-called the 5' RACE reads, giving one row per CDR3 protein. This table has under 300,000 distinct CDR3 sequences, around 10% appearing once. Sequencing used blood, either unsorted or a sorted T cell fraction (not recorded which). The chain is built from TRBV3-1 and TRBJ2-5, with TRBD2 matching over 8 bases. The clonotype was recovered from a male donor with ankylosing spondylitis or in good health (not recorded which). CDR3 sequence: CASGDSGTQTQYF. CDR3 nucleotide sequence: TGTGCCAGCGGGGATAGCGGGACACAGACCCAGTACTTC.